These T cell receptor beta chains were read from a single sample in a study of OX40 agonist ivuxolimab in advanced cancers. Clones were sequenced by immunoSEQ multiplex PCR, and TCRdb holds only the in-frame ones, with some missing. The data show 75,000 to 90,000 clones, 70% to 85% seen once. This specimen consisted of CD4+ or CD8+ T cells sorted from blood, obtained in a trial of the OX40 agonist ivuxolimab. The receptors were gathered from an adult with an advanced solid tumor such as melanoma, head and neck, liver or kidney cancer. Each CDR3 is given with its conserved first and last residue. The order of the fields is V gene, clone size, D gene, J gene, CDR3 protein, CDR3 DNA. A D gene is named only where the DNA matches it firmly. Part of the rows lack a size; the others show once, few, many or a class for expanded clones.

v_call: TRBV7-9
clone_size: .
d_call: .
j_call: TRBJ2-7
cdr3_aa: CASSFAFSYEQYF
cdr3_nt: TGTGCCAGCAGCTTTGCTTTTTCCTACGAGCAGTACTTC

v_call: TRBV4-1
clone_size: .
d_call: TRBD2
j_call: TRBJ2-1
cdr3_aa: CASSPSGSAYNEQFF
cdr3_nt: TGCGCCAGCAGCCCCAGCGGGAGTGCTTACAATGAGCAGTTCTTC

v_call: TRBV21-1
clone_size: once
d_call: .
j_call: TRBJ2-5
cdr3_aa: CASSKRAVGETQYF
cdr3_nt: TGTGCCAGCAGCAAAAGGGCAGTTGGGGAGACCCAGTACTTC

v_call: TRBV23-1
clone_size: once
d_call: .
j_call: TRBJ1-5
cdr3_aa: CASSQSVKIHQPQHF
cdr3_nt: TGCGCCAGCAGTCAATCAGTCAAAATCCATCAGCCCCAGCATTTT

v_call: TRBV25-1
clone_size: .
d_call: .
j_call: TRBJ1-2
cdr3_aa: CASSLNYGYIF
cdr3_nt: TGTGCCAGCTCTCTCAACTATGGCTACATCTTC

v_call: TRBV27
clone_size: .
d_call: .
j_call: TRBJ1-5
cdr3_aa: CASSATPVLINQPQHF
cdr3_nt: TGTGCCAGCAGTGCCACGCCGGTTCTCATCAATCAGCCCCAGCATTTT

v_call: TRBV27
clone_size: .
d_call: .
j_call: TRBJ1-6
cdr3_aa: CASSLGRGPSPLHF
cdr3_nt: TGTGCCAGCAGTTTAGGCAGGGGACCCTCACCCCTCCACTTT

v_call: TRBV18
clone_size: once
d_call: TRBD2
j_call: TRBJ2-7
cdr3_aa: CASSPGSASGEQYF
cdr3_nt: TGTGCCAGCTCACCAGGTAGCGCTAGCGGCGAGCAGTACTTC

v_call: TRBV11-2
clone_size: .
d_call: .
j_call: TRBJ2-7
cdr3_aa: CASRSPSSSYEQYF
cdr3_nt: TGTGCCAGCCGATCGCCCTCTAGCTCCTACGAGCAGTACTTC

v_call: TRBV9
clone_size: once
d_call: .
j_call: TRBJ1-3
cdr3_aa: CASSALGDSGNTIYF
cdr3_nt: TGTGCCAGCAGCGCCTTGGGAGACTCTGGAAACACCATATATTTT

v_call: TRBV6-5
clone_size: .
d_call: .
j_call: TRBJ2-7
cdr3_aa: CASSYGGEAYEQYF
cdr3_nt: TGTGCCAGCAGTTACGGGGGTGAAGCCTACGAGCAGTACTTC

v_call: TRBV9
clone_size: .
d_call: TRBD1
j_call: TRBJ1-3
cdr3_aa: CASSLGGRGRGNTIYF
cdr3_nt: TGTGCCAGCAGCTTAGGTGGCAGGGGGAGAGGAAACACCATATATTTT

v_call: TRBV6-1
clone_size: .
d_call: .
j_call: TRBJ2-7
cdr3_aa: CASSPSKYEQYF
cdr3_nt: TGTGCCAGCAGTCCTTCCAAGTACGAGCAGTACTTC

v_call: TRBV10-3
clone_size: .
d_call: .
j_call: TRBJ1-2
cdr3_aa: CAITLTVDYGYTF
cdr3_nt: TGTGCCATCACCTTAACTGTGGACTATGGCTACACCTTC

v_call: TRBV4-1
clone_size: few
d_call: .
j_call: TRBJ2-3
cdr3_aa: CASSQAGTAETDTQYF
cdr3_nt: TGCGCCAGCAGCCAAGCGGGGACCGCGGAGACAGATACGCAGTATTTT

v_call: TRBV19
clone_size: .
d_call: TRBD1
j_call: TRBJ2-4
cdr3_aa: CARHRGQGVGAKNIQYF
cdr3_nt: TGTGCCAGGCACAGGGGACAGGGAGTAGGGGCCAAAAACATTCAGTACTTC

v_call: TRBV7-2
clone_size: .
d_call: .
j_call: TRBJ2-1
cdr3_aa: CASSLVGSRDEQFF
cdr3_nt: TGTGCCAGCAGCTTAGTAGGGTCTAGGGATGAGCAGTTCTTC

v_call: TRBV18
clone_size: .
d_call: TRBD2
j_call: TRBJ2-1
cdr3_aa: CASSPFTGRAASHEQFF
cdr3_nt: TGTGCCAGCTCACCATTTACCGGGAGGGCTGCTTCACATGAGCAGTTCTTC

v_call: TRBV27
clone_size: .
d_call: .
j_call: TRBJ1-1
cdr3_aa: CASSPRVRNTEAFF
cdr3_nt: TGTGCCAGCAGTCCCAGGGTCCGTAACACTGAAGCTTTCTTT

v_call: TRBV23-1
clone_size: .
d_call: .
j_call: TRBJ1-2
cdr3_aa: CASSQSQAGGANYGYTF
cdr3_nt: TGCGCCAGCAGTCAATCCCAGGCGGGGGGCGCTAACTATGGCTACACCTTC

v_call: TRBV5-4
clone_size: once
d_call: .
j_call: TRBJ1-1
cdr3_aa: CASSTAPNTEAFF
cdr3_nt: TGTGCCAGCAGCACCGCACCGAACACTGAAGCTTTCTTT

v_call: TRBV6-5
clone_size: .
d_call: .
j_call: TRBJ1-1
cdr3_aa: CASSYFRNTEAFF
cdr3_nt: TGTGCCAGCAGTTACTTCCGTAACACTGAAGCTTTCTTT

v_call: TRBV7-2
clone_size: .
d_call: .
j_call: TRBJ2-5
cdr3_aa: CASSSVGQETQYF
cdr3_nt: TGTGCCAGCAGCAGCGTGGGGCAAGAGACCCAGTACTTC

v_call: TRBV19
clone_size: .
d_call: TRBD2
j_call: TRBJ2-1
cdr3_aa: CASSKRSLAGVGSYNEQFF
cdr3_nt: TGTGCCAGTAGTAAAAGGTCACTAGCGGGAGTAGGCTCCTACAATGAGCAGTTCTTC

v_call: TRBV7-9
clone_size: few
d_call: TRBD1
j_call: TRBJ1-6
cdr3_aa: CASSHRQGAVDSPLHF
cdr3_nt: TGTGCCAGCAGCCACAGACAGGGGGCCGTCGATTCACCCCTCCACTTT

v_call: TRBV19
clone_size: .
d_call: TRBD2
j_call: TRBJ2-3
cdr3_aa: CASSISGRGGTDTQYF
cdr3_nt: TGTGCCAGTAGTATTTCCGGGAGGGGCGGCACAGATACGCAGTATTTT

v_call: TRBV7-6
clone_size: .
d_call: .
j_call: TRBJ2-7
cdr3_aa: CASSSRALHYEQYF
cdr3_nt: TGTGCCAGCAGCTCTAGGGCCTTGCACTACGAGCAGTACTTC

v_call: TRBV10-1
clone_size: .
d_call: TRBD1
j_call: TRBJ2-3
cdr3_aa: CASSDGAGGKDTQYF
cdr3_nt: TGCGCCAGCAGTGACGGGGCAGGGGGCAAAGATACGCAGTATTTT

v_call: TRBV7-3
clone_size: .
d_call: TRBD1
j_call: TRBJ1-6
cdr3_aa: CASSSGTGNSPLHF
cdr3_nt: TGTGCCAGCAGCAGCGGGACAGGGAATTCACCCCTCCACTTT

v_call: TRBV7-9
clone_size: .
d_call: .
j_call: TRBJ2-5
cdr3_aa: CASSLQSRVRGPETQYF
cdr3_nt: TGTGCCAGCAGCTTACAATCCAGGGTACGGGGGCCAGAGACCCAGTACTTC

v_call: TRBV27
clone_size: .
d_call: .
j_call: TRBJ1-5
cdr3_aa: CASSLNRDSNQPQHF
cdr3_nt: TGTGCCAGCAGTTTAAACAGGGATAGCAATCAGCCCCAGCATTTT

v_call: TRBV9
clone_size: .
d_call: .
j_call: TRBJ1-5
cdr3_aa: CASSPQGGGNQPQHF
cdr3_nt: TGTGCCAGCAGCCCACAGGGAGGAGGCAATCAGCCCCAGCATTTT